Listed below are T cell receptor beta chains from one sample, sequenced in a study of blood T cell repertoires in COVID-19. Some clones are missing from TCRdb's copy, which holds only in-frame ones; the method was immunoSEQ multiplex PCR. Of over 250,000 clones in the sample, approximately 86% were seen once. Sequenced input: PBMCs or T cells enriched from blood (not recorded which). The receptors originated from a woman in her twenties or thirties who had recovered from COVID-19. Each CDR3 is given with its conserved first and last residue. Each record gives: D gene, V gene, CDR3 protein. D genes are given only for firm matches.

. TRBV7-9 CASSLDFEAFF
. TRBV28 CASLFGGGASNQPQHF
. TRBV5-1 CASSQQVDQFNEQFF
TRBD1 TRBV5-1 CASSFYPGTGGLTGPYEQYF
TRBD2 TRBV5-4 CASSPTSGSGQETQYF
. TRBV5-1 CASSYGAGSLNEQFF
TRBD2 TRBV5-1 CASSLTGTSGAETQYF
TRBD2 TRBV9 CASSGRGASGPLGEQYF
. TRBV12-3/TRBV12-4 CASSLGIYNEQFF
TRBD1 TRBV4-3 CASSARSGQGAQDTEAFF